Following are 5 T cell receptor beta chains from one sample sequenced in a study of T cells in Graves' hyperthyroidism and ophthalmopathy. Using RNA transcripts as the source, TCR beta CDR3 regions were amplified. The HTBI primer set was used in a first-round RT-PCR of the TCR CDR3. From the multiplex PCR reads, TCRdb called clonotypes with MiXCR, one entry per CDR3 protein. Seen here are 300,000 to 450,000 distinct CDR3 sequences, about 14% observed once, and the top ten hold approximately 10%. Source material: blood. These receptors came from a woman aged 60-75 years with Graves' hyperthyroidism.

This clonotype was seen a few times. This sequence joins TRBV5-5 and TRBJ2-7; possible D gene TRBD2, 5 bases. The CDR3 loop spans 13 amino acids. CDR1 is SGHKS, CDR2 YYEKEE, per germline (reference sequence). The V gene lost 1 base and the J gene lost 5 bases, with 10 bases spanning the gap. The CDR3 loop reads CASSLPGVDEQYF. The CDR3 DNA follows: TGTGCCAGCAGCTTGCCCGGGGTCGACGAGCAGTACTTC.

This clonotype appeared a few times. The genes are TRBV14 and TRBJ2-7; 10 nucleotides align to TRBD1. The CDR3 contains 15 residues. Germline CDR1 is SGHDN and CDR2 is FVKESK. The V segment lost 1 base and the J segment 4 bases; nucleotides outside the gene matches: 4. CDR3 in amino acids: CASSQVGQGKYEQYF. In DNA form, the CDR3 reads TGTGCCAGCAGCCAAGTGGGACAGGGGAAATACGAGCAGTACTTC. The variable domain in full, with the rest retrieved from reference TRBV14 and TRBJ2-7, is EAGVTQFPSHSVIEKGQTVTLRCDPISGHDNLYWYRRVMGKEIKFLLHFVKESKQDESGMPNNRFLAERTGGTYSTLKVQPAELEDSGVYFCASSQVGQGKYEQYFGPGTRLTVT.

This clonotype was counted ten times or more. The chain joins TRBV28 to TRBJ2-3; possibly TRBD1 or TRBD2 for D (7 bases each). V was clipped by 6 bases and J by 3 bases, with 28 bases between them. The V gene's germline CDR1 is MDHEN and CDR2 SYDVKM. This CDR3 is built from 19 residues. The CDR3 is CASRHDRVHSGSSTDTQYF. The CDR3 DNA reads as TGTGCCAGCAGACACGACAGGGTTCATAGCGGGTCTTCGACAGATACGCAGTATTTT.

Many counts were recorded for this clonotype. The chain combines TRBV28 with TRBJ2-7, with TRBD2 identical over 12 bases. CDR1 and CDR2 (germline): MDHEN, SYDVKM. V lost 5 bases and J lost 5; bases outside the gene matches: 13. This CDR3 has 17 amino acids. CDR3 sequence: CASSRRSRLAGVNEQYF. The CDR3 DNA reads as TGTGCCAGCAGTCGAAGGTCCAGACTAGCGGGAGTCAACGAGCAGTACTTC.

The V gene is TRBV6-1, the J gene TRBJ2-7; 10 nucleotides align to TRBD1. V dropped 4 bases and J dropped 3; count of bases not matched to a gene: 12. This CDR3 contains 17 residues. Germline values: CDR1 MNHNS, CDR2 SASEGT. CDR3 loop: CASSATGTGVSGYEQYF. DNA of the CDR3: TGTGCCAGCAGTGCTACCGGGACAGGGGTTTCCGGCTACGAGCAGTACTTC.